This TCR beta chain was recovered during a study of T cell responses to AZD1222 COVID-19 vaccine. General study points: Among the donors, most were white British and more were female, and clonal diversity was possibly underestimated. Just a handful of people given AZD1222 tested seropositive at baseline.

The repertoire was sequenced with immunoSEQ multiplex PCR; TCRdb's copy has only in-frame clones and lacks some. The table shows about 99,000 clones, with approximately 89% occurring only once. With 4 bases removed from V and 5 bases from J, the gap between germline ends came to 3 bases. The CDR3 has 11 residues. Germline values: CDR1 ENHRY, CDR2 SYGVKD. Details on this clone: Antigen: not known.

This receptor was identified in an adult who received the AZD1222 COVID-19 vaccine. The chain combines TRBV10-3 with TRBJ2-1; no firm D call. The sequenced sample was peripheral blood, obtained 28 days after the second AZD1222 dose. DNA for the CDR3: TGTGCCATCAGTGGAGACAATGAGCAGTTCTTC. This codes for CAISGDNEQFF.